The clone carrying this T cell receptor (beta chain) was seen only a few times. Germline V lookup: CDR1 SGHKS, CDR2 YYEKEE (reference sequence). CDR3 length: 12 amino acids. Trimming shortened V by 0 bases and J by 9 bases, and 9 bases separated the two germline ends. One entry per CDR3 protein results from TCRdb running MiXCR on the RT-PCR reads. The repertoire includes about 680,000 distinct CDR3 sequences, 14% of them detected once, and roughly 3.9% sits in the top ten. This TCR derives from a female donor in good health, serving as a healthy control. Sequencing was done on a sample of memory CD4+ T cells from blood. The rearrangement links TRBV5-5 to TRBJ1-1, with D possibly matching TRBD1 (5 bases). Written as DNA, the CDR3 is TGTGCCAGCAGCTTGGGGCTGGGACAAGCTTTCTTT. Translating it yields CASSLGLGQAFF.